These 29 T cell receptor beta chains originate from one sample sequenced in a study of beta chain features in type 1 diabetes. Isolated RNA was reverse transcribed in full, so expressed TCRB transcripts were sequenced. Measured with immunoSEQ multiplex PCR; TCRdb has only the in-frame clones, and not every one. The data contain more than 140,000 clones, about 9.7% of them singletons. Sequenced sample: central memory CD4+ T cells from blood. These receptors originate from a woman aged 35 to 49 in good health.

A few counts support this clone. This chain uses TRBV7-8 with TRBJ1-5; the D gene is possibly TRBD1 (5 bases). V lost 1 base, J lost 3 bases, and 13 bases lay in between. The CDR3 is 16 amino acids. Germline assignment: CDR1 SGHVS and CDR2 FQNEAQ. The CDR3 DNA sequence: TGTGCCAGCAGCTTAGGGGGGGGGAGGGTCAATCAGCCCCAGCATTTT. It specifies CASSLGGGRVNQPQHF.

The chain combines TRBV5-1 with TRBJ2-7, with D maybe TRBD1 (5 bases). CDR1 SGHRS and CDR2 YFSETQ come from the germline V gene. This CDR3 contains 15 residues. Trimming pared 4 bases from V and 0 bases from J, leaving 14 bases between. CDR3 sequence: CASSGDSAYSYEQYF. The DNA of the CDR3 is TGCGCCAGCAGCGGCGACAGCGCTTACTCCTACGAGCAGTACTTC.

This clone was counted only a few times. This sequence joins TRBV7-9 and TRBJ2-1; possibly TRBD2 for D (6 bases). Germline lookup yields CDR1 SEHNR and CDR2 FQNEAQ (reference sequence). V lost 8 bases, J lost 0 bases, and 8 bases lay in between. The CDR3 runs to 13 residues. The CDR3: CASGGSSYNEQFF. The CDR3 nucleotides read TGTGCCAGCGGGGGGAGCTCCTACAATGAGCAGTTCTTC.

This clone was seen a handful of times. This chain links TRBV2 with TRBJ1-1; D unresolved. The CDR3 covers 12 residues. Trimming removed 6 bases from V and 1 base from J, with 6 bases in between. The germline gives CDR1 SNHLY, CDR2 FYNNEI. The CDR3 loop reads CASRERNTEAFF. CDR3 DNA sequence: TGTGCCAGCAGGGAGAGGAACACTGAAGCTTTCTTT.

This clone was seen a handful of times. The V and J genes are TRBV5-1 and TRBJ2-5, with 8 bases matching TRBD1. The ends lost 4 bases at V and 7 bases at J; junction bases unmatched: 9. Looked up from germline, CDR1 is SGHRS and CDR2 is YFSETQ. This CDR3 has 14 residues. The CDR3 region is CASSNRTGWGTQYF. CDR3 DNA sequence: TGCGCCAGCAGCAACCGGACAGGGTGGGGGACCCAGTACTTC.

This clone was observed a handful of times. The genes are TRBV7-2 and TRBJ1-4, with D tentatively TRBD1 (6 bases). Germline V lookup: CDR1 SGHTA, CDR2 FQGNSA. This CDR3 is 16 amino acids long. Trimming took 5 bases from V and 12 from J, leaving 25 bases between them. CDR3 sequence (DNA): TGTGCCAGCAGCCCACGATTAGGGACAAAGAACGGGGAACTGTTTTTT. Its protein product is CASSPRLGTKNGELFF. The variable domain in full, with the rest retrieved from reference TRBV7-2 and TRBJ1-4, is GAGVSQSPSNKVTEKGKDVELRCDPISGHTALYWYRQSLGQGLEFLIYFQGNSAPDKSGLPSDRFSAERTGGSVSTLTIQRTQQEDSAVYLCASSPRLGTKNGELFFGSGTQLSVL.

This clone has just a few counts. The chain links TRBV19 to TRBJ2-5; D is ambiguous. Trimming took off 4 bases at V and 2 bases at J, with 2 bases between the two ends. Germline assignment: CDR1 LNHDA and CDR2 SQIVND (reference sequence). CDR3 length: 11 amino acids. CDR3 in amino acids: CASSTQETQYF. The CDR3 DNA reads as TGTGCCAGTAGTACTCAAGAGACCCAGTACTTC. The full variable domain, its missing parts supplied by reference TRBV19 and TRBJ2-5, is DGGITQSPKYLFRKEGQNVTLSCEQNLNHDAMYWYRQDPGQGLRLIYYSQIVNDFQKGDIAEGYSVSREKKESFPLTVTSAQKNPTAFYLCASSTQETQYFGPGTRLLVL.

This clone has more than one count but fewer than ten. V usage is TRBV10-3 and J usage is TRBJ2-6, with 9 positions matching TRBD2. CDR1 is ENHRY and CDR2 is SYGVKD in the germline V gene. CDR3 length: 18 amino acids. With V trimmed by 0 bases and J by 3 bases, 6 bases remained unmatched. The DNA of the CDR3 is TGTGCCATCAGTGAGTCGCGGGGGGGCCAGTTTGGGGCCAACGTCCTGACTTTC. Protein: CAISESRGGQFGANVLTF.

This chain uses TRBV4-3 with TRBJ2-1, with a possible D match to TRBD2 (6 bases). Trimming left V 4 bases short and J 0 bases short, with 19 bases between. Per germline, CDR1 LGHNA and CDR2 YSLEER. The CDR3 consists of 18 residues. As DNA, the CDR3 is TGCGCCAGCAGCCGCCAGAGGCCGGCCGGGGGCTCCTACAATGAGCAGTTCTTC. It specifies CASSRQRPAGGSYNEQFF.

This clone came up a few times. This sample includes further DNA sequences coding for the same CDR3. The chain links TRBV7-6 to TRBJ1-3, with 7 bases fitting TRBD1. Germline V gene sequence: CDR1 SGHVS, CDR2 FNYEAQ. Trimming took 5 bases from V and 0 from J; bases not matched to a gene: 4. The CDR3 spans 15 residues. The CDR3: CASSPTGDSGNTIYF. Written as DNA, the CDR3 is TGTGCCAGCAGCCCAACAGGGGACTCTGGAAACACCATATATTTT. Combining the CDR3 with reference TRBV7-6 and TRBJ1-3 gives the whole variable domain GAGVSQSPRYKVTKRGQDVALRCDPISGHVSLYWYRQALGQGPEFLTYFNYEAQQDKSGLPNDRFSAERPEGSISTLTIQRTEQRDSAMYRCASSPTGDSGNTIYFGEGSWLTVV.

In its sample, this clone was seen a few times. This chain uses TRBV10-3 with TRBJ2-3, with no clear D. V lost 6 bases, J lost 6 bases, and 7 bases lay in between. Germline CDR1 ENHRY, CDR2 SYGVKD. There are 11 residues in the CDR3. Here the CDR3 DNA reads TGTGCCATCAGCCTAGATGATACGCAGTATTTT. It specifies CAISLDDTQYF.

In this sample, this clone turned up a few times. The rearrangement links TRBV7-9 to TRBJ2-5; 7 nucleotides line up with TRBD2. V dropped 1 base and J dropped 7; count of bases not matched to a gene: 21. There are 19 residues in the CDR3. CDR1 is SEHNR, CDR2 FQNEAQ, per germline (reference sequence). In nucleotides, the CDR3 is TGTGCCAGCAGCTTAGTGGGAACGTCGGTGGCGGGAGCCTTAGGGACCCAGTACTTC. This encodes CASSLVGTSVAGALGTQYF.

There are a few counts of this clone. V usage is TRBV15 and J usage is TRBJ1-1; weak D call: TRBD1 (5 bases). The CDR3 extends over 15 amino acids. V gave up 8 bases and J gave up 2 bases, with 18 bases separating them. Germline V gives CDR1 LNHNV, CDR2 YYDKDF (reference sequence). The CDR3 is CATAMGGVTNTEAFF. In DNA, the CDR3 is TGTGCCACCGCCATGGGGGGGGTCACCAACACTGAAGCTTTCTTT.

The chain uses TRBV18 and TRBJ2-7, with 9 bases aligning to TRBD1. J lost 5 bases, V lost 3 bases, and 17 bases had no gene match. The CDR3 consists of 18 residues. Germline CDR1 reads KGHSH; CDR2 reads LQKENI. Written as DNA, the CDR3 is TGTGCCAGCTCACCGAAATCGAATGCGGGACAGGGTACCCACGAGCAGTACTTC. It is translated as CASSPKSNAGQGTHEQYF. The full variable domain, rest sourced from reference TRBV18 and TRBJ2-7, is NAGVMQNPRHLVRRRGQEARLRCSPMKGHSHVYWYRQLPEEGLKFMVYLQKENIIDESGMPKERFSAEFPKEGPSILRIQQVVRGDSAAYFCASSPKSNAGQGTHEQYFGPGTRLTVT.

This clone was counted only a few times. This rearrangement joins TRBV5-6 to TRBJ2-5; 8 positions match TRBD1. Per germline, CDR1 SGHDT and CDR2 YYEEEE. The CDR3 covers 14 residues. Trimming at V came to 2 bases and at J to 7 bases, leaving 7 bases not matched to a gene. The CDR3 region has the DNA TGTGCCAGCAGCTTATGGACAGGGAGTTCGACCCAGTACTTC. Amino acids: CASSLWTGSSTQYF.

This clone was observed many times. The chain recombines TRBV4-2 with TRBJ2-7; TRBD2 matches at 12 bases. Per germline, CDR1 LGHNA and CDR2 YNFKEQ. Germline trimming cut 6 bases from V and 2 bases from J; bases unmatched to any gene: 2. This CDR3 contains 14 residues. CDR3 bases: TGTGCCAGCAGTCGGACTAGCGGGACCTACGAGCAGTACTTC. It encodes CASSRTSGTYEQYF.

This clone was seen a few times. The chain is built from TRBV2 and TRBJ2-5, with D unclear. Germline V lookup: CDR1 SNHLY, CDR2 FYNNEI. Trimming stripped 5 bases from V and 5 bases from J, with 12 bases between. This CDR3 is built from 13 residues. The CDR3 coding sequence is TGTGCCAGCAGTTCCAACCCCGGGGAGACCCAGTACTTC. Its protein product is CASSSNPGETQYF.

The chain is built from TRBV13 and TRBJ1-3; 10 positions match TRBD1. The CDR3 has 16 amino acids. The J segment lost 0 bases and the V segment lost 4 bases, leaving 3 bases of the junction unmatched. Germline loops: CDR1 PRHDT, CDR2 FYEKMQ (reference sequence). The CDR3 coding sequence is TGTGCCAGCAGCTGGGACAGGGGAAGCTCTGGAAACACCATATATTTT. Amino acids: CASSWDRGSSGNTIYF.

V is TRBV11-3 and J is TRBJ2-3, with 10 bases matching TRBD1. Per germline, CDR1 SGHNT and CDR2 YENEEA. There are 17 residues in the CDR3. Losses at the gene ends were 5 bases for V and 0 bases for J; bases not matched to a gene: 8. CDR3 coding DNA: TGTGCCAGCAGCCCGGGGACAGGGGCCTTCAGCACAGATACGCAGTATTTT. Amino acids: CASSPGTGAFSTDTQYF.

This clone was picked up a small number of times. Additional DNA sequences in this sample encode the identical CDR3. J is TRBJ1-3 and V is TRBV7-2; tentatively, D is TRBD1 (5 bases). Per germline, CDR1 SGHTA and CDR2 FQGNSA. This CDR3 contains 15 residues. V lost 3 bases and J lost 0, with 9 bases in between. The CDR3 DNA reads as TGTGCCAGCAGCTTCAGGGTTGACTCTGGAAACACCATATATTTT. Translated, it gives CASSFRVDSGNTIYF.

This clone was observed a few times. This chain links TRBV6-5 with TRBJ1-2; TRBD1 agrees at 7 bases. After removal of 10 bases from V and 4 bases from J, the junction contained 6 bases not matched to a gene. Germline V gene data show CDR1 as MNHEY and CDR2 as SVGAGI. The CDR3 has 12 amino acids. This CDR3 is CATRQGGYGYTF. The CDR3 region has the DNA TGTGCCACGCGACAGGGCGGCTATGGCTACACCTTC.

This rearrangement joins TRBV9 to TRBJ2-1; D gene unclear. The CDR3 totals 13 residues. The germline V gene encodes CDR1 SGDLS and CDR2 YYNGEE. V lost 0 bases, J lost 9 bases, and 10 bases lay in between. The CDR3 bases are TGTGCCAGCAGCGTAGCGACTTCCAGTGAGCAGTTCTTC. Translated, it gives CASSVATSSEQFF.

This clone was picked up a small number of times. The CDR3 nucleotides are TGCGCCAGCAGTGAGGTTGGGCAGGGAGGGGGCAATGAGCAGTTCTTC. Translated: CASSEVGQGGGNEQFF. The genes are TRBV10-1 and TRBJ2-1; weak D call: TRBD2 (7 bases). This CDR3 is built from 16 residues. V was shortened by 2 bases and J by 6 bases, with 17 bases between the two germline ends. The germline V gene encodes CDR1 WNHNN and CDR2 SYGVQD (reference sequence).

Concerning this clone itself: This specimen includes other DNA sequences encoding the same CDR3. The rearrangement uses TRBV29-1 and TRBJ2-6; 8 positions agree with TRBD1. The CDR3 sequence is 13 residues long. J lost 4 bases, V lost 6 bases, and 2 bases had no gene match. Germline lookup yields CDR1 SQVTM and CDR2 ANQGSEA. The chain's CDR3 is CSVTGVGANVLTF. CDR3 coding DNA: TGCAGCGTGACAGGGGTCGGGGCCAACGTCCTGACTTTC.

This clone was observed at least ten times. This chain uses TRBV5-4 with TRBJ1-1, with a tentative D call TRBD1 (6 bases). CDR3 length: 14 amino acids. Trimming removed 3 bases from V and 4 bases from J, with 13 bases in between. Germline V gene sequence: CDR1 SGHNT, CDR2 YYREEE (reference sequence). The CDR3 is CASSWGQTGTEAFF. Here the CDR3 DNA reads TGTGCCAGCAGCTGGGGGCAGACGGGCACTGAAGCTTTCTTT.

CDR3 loop: CASSQEWPGDEQYF. CDR3 DNA sequence: TGTGCCAGCAGCCAAGAATGGCCAGGGGACGAGCAGTACTTC. The gene calls are TRBV14 and TRBJ2-7; D possibly corresponds to TRBD1 (6 bases). Trimming shortened V by 0 bases and J by 5 bases, and 11 bases separated the two germline ends. The germline gives CDR1 SGHDN, CDR2 FVKESK. The length of the CDR3 is 14 residues.

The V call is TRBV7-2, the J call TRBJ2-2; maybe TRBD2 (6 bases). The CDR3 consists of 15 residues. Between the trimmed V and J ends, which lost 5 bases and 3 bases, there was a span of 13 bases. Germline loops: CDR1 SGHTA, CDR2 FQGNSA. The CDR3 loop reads CASSTQEGYTGELFF. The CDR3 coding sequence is TGTGCCAGCAGCACCCAGGAGGGTTACACCGGGGAGCTGTTTTTT. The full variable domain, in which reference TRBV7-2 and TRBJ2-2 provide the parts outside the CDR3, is GAGVSQSPSNKVTEKGKDVELRCDPISGHTALYWYRQSLGQGLEFLIYFQGNSAPDKSGLPSDRFSAERTGGSVSTLTIQRTQQEDSAVYLCASSTQEGYTGELFFGEGSRLTVL.

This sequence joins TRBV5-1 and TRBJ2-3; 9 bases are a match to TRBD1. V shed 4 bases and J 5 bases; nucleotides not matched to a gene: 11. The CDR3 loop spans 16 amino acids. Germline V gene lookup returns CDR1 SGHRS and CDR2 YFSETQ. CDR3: CASSPTTGTGIDTQYF. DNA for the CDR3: TGCGCCAGCAGCCCCACCACGGGGACAGGGATAGATACGCAGTATTTT.

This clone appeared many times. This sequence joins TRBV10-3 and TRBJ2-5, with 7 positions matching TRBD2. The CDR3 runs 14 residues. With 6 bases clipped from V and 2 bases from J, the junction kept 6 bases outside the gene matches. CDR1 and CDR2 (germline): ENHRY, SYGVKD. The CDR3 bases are TGTGCCATCAGCAAAGAGCGGGGACAAGAGACCCAGTACTTC. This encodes CAISKERGQETQYF.